A single sample is the source of the 5 T cell receptor beta chains below, sequenced in a study of T-cell reconstitution after alpha-beta-depleted transplantation in children. Unique molecular identifiers were incorporated during preparation of the TCRbeta library. MiXCR was run by TCRdb on the PCR reads, yielding one entry per CDR3 protein. Counted here are more than 300,000 distinct CDR3 sequences, about 17% occurring once; the ten biggest clones make up roughly 40%. The source was PBMCs, mostly from graft donor cells, collected 360 days after TCRalphabeta/CD19-depleted stem cell transplant. The receptors come from a male patient between 2 and 9 years old who had a stem cell transplant for acute lymphoblastic leukemia, so the T cells may come from the graft donor.

This clonotype was counted at least ten times. The DNA for the CDR3 is TGCAGCGTTGATGGGATGAGCGGGAGCGACGGCGAGCAGTACTTC. Protein sequence: CSVDGMSGSDGEQYF. The chain employs TRBV29-1 and TRBJ2-7, with TRBD2 matching over 8 bases. The V gene end was trimmed by 3 bases and the J gene end by 6 bases; junction bases not matched to a gene: 13. The CDR3 runs to 15 residues. CDR1 is SQVTM and CDR2 is ANQGSEA in the germline V gene.

This clonotype was counted many times. The V gene is TRBV20-1, the J gene TRBJ1-5; 7 bases agree with TRBD1. V lost 2 bases and J lost 8; bases outside the gene matches: 6. The CDR3 consists of 13 residues. The germline V gene has CDR1 DFQATT and CDR2 SNEGSKA (reference sequence). The CDR3 bases are TGCAGTGCTAGACAGGACAGGTTCGAGCCCCAGCATTTT. The encoded protein is CSARQDRFEPQHF.

This sequence joins TRBV3-1 and TRBJ2-1; D possibly corresponds to TRBD2 (5 bases). The CDR3 has 15 amino acids. Trimming took 4 bases from V and 0 from J, leaving 10 bases between them. Germline values: CDR1 LGHDT, CDR2 YNNKEL (reference sequence). The CDR3 is CASSLGKSSYNEQFF. For the CDR3, the DNA is TGTGCCAGCAGCCTCGGGAAGAGCTCCTACAATGAGCAGTTCTTC.

Ten or more counts support this clonotype. The chain combines TRBV12-3 or TRBV12-4 with TRBJ2-1; no reliable D call. V was shortened by 5 bases and J by 7 bases, with 18 bases between the two germline ends. The length of the CDR3 is 15 residues. In DNA form, the CDR3 reads TGTGCCAGCAGTCCCCTCAACCCACCCCGGAATGAGCAGTTCTTC. Its translation: CASSPLNPPRNEQFF.

This clonotype was counted a single time. The chain has TRBV20-1 and TRBJ2-1, with 12 bases matching TRBD2. J was trimmed by 9 bases and V by 3 bases; bases with no gene match: 9. The CDR3 is 15 residues long. CDR1 is DFQATT, CDR2 SNEGSKA, per germline (reference sequence). CDR3 DNA sequence: TGCAGTGCTAGCTACAGGACTAGCGGGAACAGTGAGCAGTTCTTC. Translating gives CSASYRTSGNSEQFF.